These 11 T cell receptor beta chains were sequenced from one sample in a study of T cells in Graves' hyperthyroidism and ophthalmopathy. Amplification targeted TCR beta CDR3 regions from RNA transcripts. The HTBI primer set served for first-round RT-PCR of the TCR CDR3. TCRdb recomputed calls from the multiplex PCR reads with MiXCR, one row per CDR3 protein. The table includes 500,000 to 550,000 distinct CDR3 sequences, nearly 20% detected once. The specimen was blood. The receptors come from a man aged 40-50 years with Graves' ophthalmopathy.

Ten or more counts support this clonotype. The gene calls are TRBV6-6 and TRBJ2-7; TRBD1 matches at 8 bases. With 2 bases clipped from V and 0 bases from J, the junction kept 3 bases outside the gene matches. This CDR3 has 15 residues. Germline V gene lookup returns CDR1 MNHNY and CDR2 SVGAGI (reference sequence). CDR3 sequence reads: CASSYGTGVSYEQYF. The DNA of the CDR3 is TGTGCCAGCAGTTACGGGACAGGCGTCTCCTACGAGCAGTACTTC.

The rearrangement uses TRBV6-1 and TRBJ2-3; weak D call: TRBD1 (5 bases). Trimming left V 3 bases short and J 5 bases short, with 18 bases between. The CDR3 totals 16 residues. CDR1 and CDR2 (germline): MNHNS, SASEGT. The CDR3 reads CASSEAAAGIQDTQYF. The CDR3 nucleotides are TGTGCCAGCAGTGAGGCGGCGGCAGGGATCCAAGATACGCAGTATTTT.

The chain uses TRBV5-5 and TRBJ1-1; perhaps TRBD1 as D (5 bases). Trimming took 4 bases from V and 2 from J, leaving 15 bases between them. The CDR3 sequence is 15 residues long. Germline V CDR1 and CDR2: SGHKS, YYEKEE (reference sequence). CDR3 protein: CASSPHRGPNTEAFF. The CDR3 coding sequence is TGTGCCAGCAGCCCCCACCGGGGACCTAACACTGAAGCTTTCTTT. Drawing the rest from reference TRBV5-5 and TRBJ1-1, the complete variable domain is DAGVTQSPTHLIKTRGQQVTLRCSPISGHKSVSWYQQVLGQGPQFIFQYYEKEERGRGNFPDRFSARQFPNYSSELNVNALLLGDSALYLCASSPHRGPNTEAFFGQGTRLTVV.

V is TRBV28 and J is TRBJ1-1; D remains unclear. From germline, CDR1 is MDHEN and CDR2 SYDVKM. The V and J ends lost 4 bases and 0 bases respectively, with 6 bases between them. The CDR3 extends over 13 amino acids. The CDR3 loop is CASSYIVNTEAFF. In nucleotides, the CDR3 is TGTGCCAGCAGTTATATAGTGAACACTGAAGCTTTCTTT.

Comment on this clonotype: An end of the junction differs from the germline gene, which may be a read error. This sequence joins TRBV7-9 and TRBJ2-3; 12 nucleotides line up with TRBD2. The length of the CDR3 is 18 residues. Germline assignment: CDR1 SEHNR and CDR2 FQNEAQ (reference sequence). The CDR3 DNA follows: TGCGCCAGCAGCCAAGGTCGGACTAGCGGGACAAGCACAGATACGCAGTATTTT. Encoded protein: CASSQGRTSGTSTDTQYF.

This clonotype showed up many times. The rearrangement uses TRBV28 and TRBJ1-5; D gene uncertain. The germline V and J ends were trimmed by 3 bases and 0 bases, with 12 bases remaining between them. Looked up from germline, CDR1 is MDHEN and CDR2 is SYDVKM. The CDR3 extends over 16 amino acids. The CDR3 DNA reads as TGTGCCAGCAGTTTCCGCATATATCCTAGCAATCAGCCCCAGCATTTT. Encoded protein: CASSFRIYPSNQPQHF. The full variable domain, its missing parts supplied by reference TRBV28 and TRBJ1-5, is DVKVTQSSRYLVKRTGEKVFLECVQDMDHENMFWYRQDPGLGLRLIYFSYDVKMKEKGDIPEGYSVSREKKERFSLILESASTNQTSMYLCASSFRIYPSNQPQHFGDGTRLSIL.

Many counts were recorded for this clonotype. The chain links TRBV7-9 to TRBJ2-4; 12 bases align to TRBD2. V shed 1 base, J shed 8 bases, and the junction held 0 bases outside the gene matches. Germline-derived CDR1 and CDR2 are SEHNR and FQNEAQ (reference sequence). CDR3 length: 14 residues. The CDR3 DNA reads as TGTGCCAGCAGCTTAGGACTAGCGGGGGACATTCAGTACTTC. This encodes CASSLGLAGDIQYF.

This chain joins TRBV6-5 and TRBJ2-5; D might be TRBD1 or TRBD2, each matching 7 bases. CDR1 MNHEY and CDR2 SVGAGI come from the germline V gene. This CDR3 has 15 residues. With 0 bases removed from V and 4 bases from J, the gap between germline ends came to 12 bases. CDR3 nucleotides: TGTGCCAGCAGTTACTCGACAGGGAGGGGAGAGACCCAGTACTTC. Translated, it gives CASSYSTGRGETQYF.

This clonotype has a count of ten or more. The chain couples TRBV28 to TRBJ2-5; no reliable D call. The ends were cut back, 5 bases at V and 3 bases at J, with 16 bases in the middle. This CDR3 region has 15 residues. Germline CDR1 is MDHEN and CDR2 is SYDVKM. This chain's CDR3 is CASSVGGRTKETQYF. The CDR3 coding sequence is TGTGCCAGCAGTGTCGGCGGCCGAACGAAAGAGACCCAGTACTTC.

The CDR3 here is CASLGRRNTEAFF. CDR3 DNA: TGCGCCAGCCTGGGACGGAGGAACACTGAAGCTTTCTTT. The chain is built from TRBV4-1 and TRBJ1-1; TRBD1 is a possible D gene (5 bases). The length of the CDR3 is 13 residues. Germline CDR1 MGHRA, CDR2 YSYEKL. The germline V and J ends were trimmed by 8 bases and 1 base, with 11 bases remaining between them.

This clonotype came up a few times. This chain connects TRBV19 to TRBJ2-5; 10 bases map to TRBD1. Germline CDR1 LNHDA, CDR2 SQIVND (reference sequence). This CDR3 spans 14 amino acids. Germline trimming cut 5 bases from V and 3 bases from J; bases unmatched to any gene: 3. The CDR3 sequence is CASSVDRGKETQYF. CDR3 bases: TGTGCCAGTAGTGTGGACAGGGGGAAAGAGACCCAGTACTTC.